Listed below are T cell receptor beta chains from one sample, sequenced in a study of T cell responses to AZD1222 COVID-19 vaccine. Clones were sequenced by immunoSEQ multiplex PCR, and TCRdb holds only the in-frame ones, with some missing. The data show fewer than 130,000 clones, with roughly 89% seen just once and roughly 15% held by the top ten. This specimen consisted of peripheral blood, obtained 28 days after the second AZD1222 dose. The receptors originated from an adult who received the AZD1222 COVID-19 vaccine. Both conserved end residues are trimmed from each CDR3. Where a row states a size, it is once, few, many or the class of an expanded clone; other rows omit it.

V gene: TRBV2; clone size: .; J gene: TRBJ1-2; CDR3 protein: ASSTGTGGHT
V gene: TRBV18; clone size: .; J gene: TRBJ1-2; CDR3 protein: ASSPGTDYGYT
V gene: TRBV5-1; clone size: .; J gene: TRBJ2-1; CDR3 protein: ASSLGVSNNEQF
V gene: TRBV7-6; clone size: .; J gene: TRBJ2-1; CDR3 protein: ASSLAQLGTSGRPNEQF
V gene: TRBV7-8; clone size: .; J gene: TRBJ2-3; CDR3 protein: ASRKARLDTQY
V gene: TRBV5-6; clone size: .; J gene: TRBJ1-3; CDR3 protein: ASSLMAERVEGNTIY
V gene: TRBV21-1; clone size: .; J gene: TRBJ1-2; CDR3 protein: ASSKHRGEYGYT
V gene: TRBV19; clone size: .; J gene: TRBJ1-2; CDR3 protein: ASSISGLKNKNYGYT
V gene: TRBV19; clone size: once; J gene: TRBJ1-2; CDR3 protein: ASSLTGDYGYT
V gene: TRBV7-6; clone size: .; J gene: TRBJ1-5; CDR3 protein: ASSSTALGNQPQH
V gene: TRBV4-1; clone size: .; J gene: TRBJ2-1; CDR3 protein: ASSPDREVGNEQF
V gene: TRBV7-2; clone size: once; J gene: TRBJ1-1; CDR3 protein: ASSLPGGGNTEAF
V gene: TRBV2; clone size: few; J gene: TRBJ1-2; CDR3 protein: ASNPDESNYGYT
V gene: TRBV7-9; clone size: .; J gene: TRBJ2-2; CDR3 protein: ASSNAPTGELF
V gene: TRBV5-5; clone size: .; J gene: TRBJ1-2; CDR3 protein: ASSTNYNYGYT
V gene: TRBV5-1; clone size: .; J gene: TRBJ1-2; CDR3 protein: ASSLGDRLNYGYT